A selection of T cell receptor beta chains follows, all from one sample in a study of blood T cell dynamics during melanoma immunotherapy. Assay: immunoSEQ multiplex PCR; the TCRdb copy retains only in-frame clones and omits some. The data contain 25,000 to 30,000 clones, 65% to 85% of them singletons. This sample comprised blood, obtained from a patient treated with checkpoint blockade. The origin of the receptors is a human donor with melanoma. CDR3s leave out the opening cysteine and the closing phenylalanine or tryptophan.

v_gene: TRBV6-5
CDR3aa: ASGRIGQGNTEAF

v_gene: TRBV5-5
CDR3aa: ASSLNRVNYEQY

v_gene: TRBV19
CDR3aa: ASMGDRLGSGNTIY

v_gene: TRBV5-1
CDR3aa: ASSLVGGPNTEAF

v_gene: TRBV6-6
CDR3aa: ASSPGPVTDTQY

v_gene: TRBV7-9
CDR3aa: ASSPGEPSREQF

v_gene: TRBV5-1
CDR3aa: ASSLAQGYTGELF

v_gene: TRBV15
CDR3aa: ATSRDRGVNTEAF

v_gene: TRBV25-1
CDR3aa: ASSELPGQGSEAF

v_gene: TRBV6-1
CDR3aa: ASSPRNNEQF

v_gene: TRBV27
CDR3aa: ASNGQGDEQY

v_gene: TRBV28
CDR3aa: ASSPGEGLRETQY

v_gene: TRBV19
CDR3aa: ASRPRGGERPQH

v_gene: TRBV5-1
CDR3aa: ASSWDNSYEQY

v_gene: TRBV28
CDR3aa: ASVKGWTGELF

v_gene: TRBV19
CDR3aa: ASSIGTHTDTQY

v_gene: TRBV6-4
CDR3aa: ASPSGGSNTGELF

v_gene: TRBV28
CDR3aa: ASSLRRDEQF

v_gene: TRBV5-1
CDR3aa: ASSVGTGGSDTQY

v_gene: TRBV7-9
CDR3aa: ASSLGSSQPQH

v_gene: TRBV10-3
CDR3aa: AISESVLPRRTRRYGYT

v_gene: TRBV13
CDR3aa: ASSLGGVNTEAF

v_gene: TRBV7-9
CDR3aa: ASSSTGGADTQY

v_gene: TRBV7-8
CDR3aa: ASSLAQGAGTEAF

v_gene: TRBV5-5
CDR3aa: ASSLMPRGHEQY

v_gene: TRBV11-2
CDR3aa: ASSLEAGKMNTEAF

v_gene: TRBV28
CDR3aa: ASSFNRPGNQPQH

v_gene: TRBV2
CDR3aa: ASSVPDDYSQGTGANVLT

v_gene: TRBV30
CDR3aa: AWSFSYGQAFGYT

v_gene: TRBV4-2
CDR3aa: ASSQGIGEDYGYT

v_gene: TRBV2
CDR3aa: ASSGPGPYEQY

v_gene: TRBV7-6
CDR3aa: ASSLGAGGDTDTQY

v_gene: TRBV19
CDR3aa: ASSGTGAGIRNQPQH

v_gene: TRBV6-5
CDR3aa: ASRGDSSYEQY

v_gene: TRBV11-2
CDR3aa: ASSSQYTGELF

v_gene: TRBV29-1
CDR3aa: SVGWGSGTIY

v_gene: TRBV7-9
CDR3aa: ASSADLSSGTYNEQF

v_gene: TRBV27
CDR3aa: ASRDESGPSYEQY

v_gene: TRBV10-3
CDR3aa: AISEWNTNTGELF

v_gene: TRBV25-1
CDR3aa: ASSPKGTGYEKLF

v_gene: TRBV11-2
CDR3aa: ASSLGHIPVLETQY

v_gene: TRBV7-9
CDR3aa: ASSLSAGNEQF

v_gene: TRBV5-4
CDR3aa: ASSLGPGTSGRGNNEQF

v_gene: TRBV5-5
CDR3aa: ASSSGQGGNQPQH

v_gene: TRBV20-1
CDR3aa: SAGTSYEQF

v_gene: TRBV28
CDR3aa: ASTVSGQRSHEQY

v_gene: TRBV9
CDR3aa: ASSVGQVGNTIY

v_gene: TRBV19
CDR3aa: ASSIRGTGEYEQY

v_gene: TRBV29-1
CDR3aa: SVATGYTGELF